These 23 T cell receptor beta chains originate from one sample sequenced in a study of shared clonotypes between healthy human individuals. The data were produced by immunoSEQ multiplex PCR, yet TCRdb's version contains in-frame clones alone and is incomplete. This sample has 2 million to 2.5 million clones, with approximately 96% found just once. The sample consisted of naive CD4+ T cells sorted from blood. Noted subset: CD45RA+ positively selected. These receptors came from a man younger than 35 in good health.

The chain recombines TRBV30 with TRBJ2-5; possible D gene TRBD1, 5 bases. The CDR3 sequence is 15 residues long. Germline V gene data show CDR1 as GTSNPN and CDR2 as SVGIG (reference sequence). Trimming stripped 7 bases from V and 7 bases from J, with 25 bases between. The CDR3 nucleotides are TGTGCCTTGCAGAAGGTCAGGGCGCCTTACTTGACCCAGTACTTC. Its protein is CALQKVRAPYLTQYF.

Note on this clone: Other nucleotide sequences from this sample produce the same CDR3. This chain links TRBV30 with TRBJ1-2; D unclear. V lost 2 bases and J lost 7, with 8 bases in between. This CDR3 comprises 11 residues. Germline CDR1 reads GTSNPN; CDR2 reads SVGIG (reference sequence). DNA of the CDR3: TGTGCCTGGAGTCGAGGGAGTGGCTACACCTTC. Its protein is CAWSRGSGYTF.

The J gene is TRBJ2-5, the V gene TRBV5-6; D is undetermined. V shed 4 bases and J shed 3 bases, with 10 bases lying between them. The CDR3 totals 13 residues. Germline loops: CDR1 SGHDT, CDR2 YYEEEE. CDR3 nucleotide sequence: TGTGCCAGCAGCGTTCGAAGAAAAGAGACCCAGTACTTC. Translated, it gives CASSVRRKETQYF.

The chain has TRBV19 and TRBJ1-3; the match to TRBD1 covers 9 bases. The CDR3 runs 14 residues. CDR1 and CDR2 from the germline V gene are LNHDA and SQIVND (reference sequence). V lost 9 bases to trimming and J lost 3 bases; unmatched junction nucleotides: 6. The CDR3 DNA is TGTGCCAGCCAGGACAGGGGAGGTGGAAACACCATATATTTT. Translation: CASQDRGGGNTIYF.

This clone was observed a single time. The V and J genes are TRBV7-6 and TRBJ2-6, with D uncertain. The CDR3 extends over 18 amino acids. Trimming took off 4 bases at V and 0 bases at J, with 16 bases between the two ends. Germline values: CDR1 SGHVS, CDR2 FNYEAQ. The CDR3 sequence: CASSSLGPFSSGANVLTF. CDR3 sequence (DNA): TGTGCCAGCAGCTCCCTCGGACCGTTTAGCTCTGGGGCCAACGTCCTGACTTTC.

The rearrangement joins TRBV7-6 to TRBJ2-2; 7 positions agree with TRBD2. Germline V CDR1 and CDR2: SGHVS, FNYEAQ. With 5 bases clipped from V and 8 bases from J, the junction kept 14 bases outside the gene matches. The CDR3 has 16 amino acids. Here the CDR3 DNA reads TGTGCCAGCAGCCCCCTCCAGCGGGAATTTACGGGGGAGCTGTTTTTT. Translated: CASSPLQREFTGELFF.

The genes are TRBV18 and TRBJ2-4; the match to TRBD1 covers 9 bases. V gave up 3 bases and J gave up 0 bases; unmatched junction bases: 12. This CDR3 spans 19 amino acids. CDR1 is KGHSH and CDR2 is LQKENI in the germline V gene. The CDR3 DNA is TGTGCCAGCTCACCGGACTCCGGGACAGGGCGACTAGCCAAAAACATTCAGTACTTC. This gives the protein CASSPDSGTGRLAKNIQYF.

This clone was counted a single time. The chain couples TRBV6-6 to TRBJ1-6; 7 bases are shared with TRBD1. CDR1 is MNHNY, CDR2 SVGAGI, per germline (reference sequence). V shed 6 bases, J shed 7 bases, and the junction held 12 bases outside the gene matches. The CDR3 covers 16 residues. As DNA, the CDR3 is TGTGCCAGCAGGCCAGGGACAGACCCCTGGAATTCACCCCTCCACTTT. This gives the protein CASRPGTDPWNSPLHF.

In DNA form, the CDR3 reads TGTGCCAGCAGCTTAGGCCTAGCGGGTAGCGGTGATGAGCAGTTCTTC. As protein: CASSLGLAGSGDEQFF. The chain is built from TRBV7-6 and TRBJ2-1, with 8 bases that match TRBD2. Germline CDR1 is SGHVS and CDR2 is FNYEAQ. V lost 1 base, J lost 8 bases, and 10 bases stayed unmatched. CDR3 size: 16 residues.

This chain links TRBV11-3 with TRBJ2-1; weak D call: TRBD1 (5 bases). Trimming shortened V by 0 bases and J by 1 base, and 10 bases separated the two germline ends. CDR1 is SGHNT and CDR2 is YENEEA in the germline V gene. This CDR3 is 16 amino acids long. CDR3 amino acids: CASSLEGARSYNEQFF. The CDR3 DNA is TGTGCCAGCAGCTTAGAAGGGGCACGGTCCTACAATGAGCAGTTCTTC.

This clone was counted once. The J gene is TRBJ2-7, the V gene TRBV2, with a possible D match to TRBD1 (6 bases). Germline loops: CDR1 SNHLY, CDR2 FYNNEI. The CDR3 extends over 15 amino acids. The germline V and J ends were trimmed by 6 bases and 5 bases, with 20 bases remaining between them. The chain's CDR3 is CASSHGQGFENEQYF. The CDR3 DNA is TGTGCCAGCAGCCACGGGCAGGGGTTCGAAAACGAGCAGTACTTC.

The chain has TRBV7-8 and TRBJ2-1; 8 bases agree with TRBD1. Germline V lookup: CDR1 SGHVS, CDR2 FQNEAQ. CDR3 length: 14 amino acids. V lost 3 bases and J lost 7; bases outside the gene matches: 5. Written as DNA, the CDR3 is TGTGCCAGCAGCTTCCCGTACAGGGGGAATGAGCAGTTCTTC. Its protein is CASSFPYRGNEQFF.

This chain uses TRBV5-8 with TRBJ1-3; D uncertain. The CDR3 contains 17 residues. V lost 1 base, J lost 0 bases, and 14 bases lay in between. CDR1 is SGHTS and CDR2 is YDEGEE in the germline V gene. CDR3 protein: CASSLFVGPFSGNTIYF. In nucleotides, the CDR3 is TGTGCCAGCAGCTTGTTCGTCGGGCCCTTCTCTGGAAACACCATATATTTT.

This rearrangement joins TRBV27 to TRBJ1-5; a possible D gene is TRBD1 (5 bases). This CDR3 is built from 18 residues. Trimming removed 1 base from V and 2 bases from J, with 18 bases in between. Germline V lookup: CDR1 MNHEY, CDR2 SMNVEV (reference sequence). The DNA for the CDR3 is TGTGCCAGCAGTTTATACCCGCCGGGACGGGGCGGCAATCAGCCCCAGCATTTT. Translation gives CASSLYPPGRGGNQPQHF.

The chain recombines TRBV7-6 with TRBJ2-3; the D is unclear. The CDR3 runs 12 residues. Trimming pared 5 bases from V and 6 bases from J, leaving 9 bases between. Germline V gene lookup returns CDR1 SGHVS and CDR2 FNYEAQ. The CDR3 here is CASSITEDTQYF. CDR3 DNA: TGTGCCAGCAGCATCACAGAGGATACGCAGTATTTT.

The V gene is TRBV11-2, the J gene TRBJ1-6; D call uncertain. Germline CDR1 is SGHAT and CDR2 is FQNNGV. The CDR3 is 12 amino acids. V was pared by 8 bases and J by 10 bases, with 12 bases between. The CDR3 bases are TGTGCCAGCCAAAGGTCGCGGTCACCCCTCCACTTT. It yields the protein CASQRSRSPLHF.

V gene TRBV4-1 combines with J gene TRBJ2-1; 8 bases are shared with TRBD2. CDR1 MGHRA and CDR2 YSYEKL come from the germline V gene. This CDR3 is 16 amino acids long. V lost 1 base and J lost 4; bases outside the gene matches: 6. This chain's CDR3 is CASSQVQRGPYNEQFF. In DNA, the CDR3 is TGCGCCAGCAGCCAAGTGCAGCGGGGGCCGTACAATGAGCAGTTCTTC.

The sample holds one count of this clone. V usage is TRBV7-9 and J usage is TRBJ2-1; D possibly corresponds to TRBD1 (5 bases). This CDR3 comprises 14 residues. Trimming shortened V by 2 bases and J by 8 bases, and 13 bases separated the two germline ends. In germline, CDR1 is SEHNR, CDR2 FQNEAQ (reference sequence). The CDR3 loop reads CASSLRTLVYEQFF. In nucleotides, the CDR3 is TGTGCCAGCAGCTTACGGACACTTGTATATGAGCAGTTCTTC.

This chain joins TRBV30 and TRBJ1-5; the D gene is possibly TRBD1 (5 bases). Germline CDR1 GTSNPN, CDR2 SVGIG (reference sequence). CDR3 length: 15 amino acids. Trimming left V 0 bases short and J 7 bases short, with 16 bases between. DNA for the CDR3: TGTGCCTGGAGTGTTTGGGACCGAACTCACCAGCCCCAGCATTTT. It codes for CAWSVWDRTHQPQHF.

V and J are TRBV6-5 and TRBJ1-6, with TRBD1 identical over 7 bases. V dropped 7 bases and J dropped 6; count of bases not matched to a gene: 9. Germline-derived CDR1 and CDR2 are MNHEY and SVGAGI. CDR3 length equals 15 residues. The CDR3 nucleotides are TGTGCCAGCAAACCAACGACAGGGTTTAATTCACCCCTCCACTTT. Translation gives CASKPTTGFNSPLHF.

The chain uses TRBV7-9 and TRBJ2-7; tentative D call: TRBD2 (7 bases). CDR3 length: 17 amino acids. Trimming took 1 base from V and 4 from J, leaving 20 bases between them. From germline, CDR1 is SEHNR and CDR2 FQNEAQ (reference sequence). CDR3 nucleotide sequence: TGTGCCAGCAGCTTAGAGGTTTTCGGGGGGCAAAGGTACGAGCAGTACTTC. Protein sequence: CASSLEVFGGQRYEQYF.

V gene TRBV4-1 combines with J gene TRBJ1-2; 9 nucleotides line up with TRBD1. The CDR3 is 14 amino acids. CDR1 is MGHRA and CDR2 is YSYEKL in the germline V gene. The ends lost 1 base at V and 7 bases at J; junction bases unmatched: 4. CDR3 DNA: TGCGCCAGCAGCCAAGCTACAGGGGGCCTTGGCTACACCTTC. It specifies CASSQATGGLGYTF.

This clone was counted a single time. This rearrangement joins TRBV19 to TRBJ1-3; D not resolved. Germline values: CDR1 LNHDA, CDR2 SQIVND (reference sequence). Trimming took off 6 bases at V and 0 bases at J, with 12 bases between the two ends. CDR3 length equals 15 residues. CDR3 loop: CASSTTDSSGNTIYF. CDR3 bases: TGTGCCAGTAGCACGACGGATAGCTCTGGAAACACCATATATTTT.